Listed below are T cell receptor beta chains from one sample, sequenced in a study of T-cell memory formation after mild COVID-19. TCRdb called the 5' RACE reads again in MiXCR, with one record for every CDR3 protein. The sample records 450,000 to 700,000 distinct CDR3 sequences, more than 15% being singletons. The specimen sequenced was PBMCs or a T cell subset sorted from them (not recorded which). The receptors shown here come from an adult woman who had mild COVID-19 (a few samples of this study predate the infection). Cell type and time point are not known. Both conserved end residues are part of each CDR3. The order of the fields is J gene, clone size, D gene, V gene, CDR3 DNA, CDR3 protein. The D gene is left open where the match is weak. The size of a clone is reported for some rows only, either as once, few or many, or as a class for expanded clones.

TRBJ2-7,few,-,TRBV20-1,TGCAGTGCTAGGAGGACAGAGAACTCCTACGAGCAGTACTTC,CSARRTENSYEQYF
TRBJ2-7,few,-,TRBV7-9,TGTGCCAGCAGCAGGGGATTCCCCTACGAGCAGTACTTC,CASSRGFPYEQYF
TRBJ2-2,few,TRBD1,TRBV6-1,TGTGCCAGCGCAGGGGGCCAATACACCGGGGAGCTGTTTTTT,CASAGGQYTGELFF
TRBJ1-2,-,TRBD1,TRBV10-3,TGTGCCATCGGACGGACAGGGGGCGCAGTGAAATATGGCTACACCTTC,CAIGRTGGAVKYGYTF
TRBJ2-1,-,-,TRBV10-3,TGTGCCATCAGTGAGGCGGATGGGGTAGAGCAGTTCTTC,CAISEADGVEQFF
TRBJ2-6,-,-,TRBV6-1,TGTGCCAGCAGCTGGAGGTGGGGGCGCGACTCTGGGGCCAACGTCCTGACTTTC,CASSWRWGRDSGANVLTF
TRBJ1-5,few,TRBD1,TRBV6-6,TGTGCCAGCAGCCCAGGTGGGACAGCCCTTCAGCCCCAGCATTTT,CASSPGGTALQPQHF
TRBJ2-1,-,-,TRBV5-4,TGTGCCAGCAGCTTGGCCCCGGTCAATGAGCAGTTCTTC,CASSLAPVNEQFF
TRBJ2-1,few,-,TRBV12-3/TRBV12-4,TGTGCCAGCAGCCAAAGCCCCAGCGGCTCCTACAATGAGCAGTTCTTC,CASSQSPSGSYNEQFF
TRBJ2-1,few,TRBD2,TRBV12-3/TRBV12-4,TGTGCCAGCAGCCGGATTGGGACTAGCGACAATGAGCAGTTCTTC,CASSRIGTSDNEQFF
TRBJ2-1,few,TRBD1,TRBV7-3,TGTGCCAGCAGCGCCACAGGGGCCAACTACAATGAGCAGTTCTTC,CASSATGANYNEQFF
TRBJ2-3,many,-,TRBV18,TGTGCCAGCTCACCACTGGCAGGGGCCACAGATACGCAGTATTTT,CASSPLAGATDTQYF
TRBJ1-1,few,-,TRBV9,TGTGCCAGCAGCTATGGAGGGGACGGTACTGAAGCTTTCTTT,CASSYGGDGTEAFF
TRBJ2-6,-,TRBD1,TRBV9,TGTGCCAGCAGCCCCCGACAGGGTGACTCTGGGGCCAACGTCCTGACTTTC,CASSPRQGDSGANVLTF
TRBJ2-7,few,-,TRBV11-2,TGTGCCAGCAGCTTAGCCAACTACGAGCAGTACTTC,CASSLANYEQYF
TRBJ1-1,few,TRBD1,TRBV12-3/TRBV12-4,TGTGCCACCTGGGACAGGGGCCACACTGAAGCTTTCTTT,CATWDRGHTEAFF
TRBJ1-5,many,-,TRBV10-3,TGTGCCATCAGTGAGGGAGATCAGCCCCAGCATTTT,CAISEGDQPQHF
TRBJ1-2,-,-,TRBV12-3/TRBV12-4,TGTGCCAGCAGTGCTGGGGGGCTTTACCATGGCTACACCTTC,CASSAGGLYHGYTF
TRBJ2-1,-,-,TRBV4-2,TGTGCCAGCAGCCAGGATCCCGGCCGGACAGCCCCTTCAATAGAGCAGTTCTTC,CASSQDPGRTAPSIEQFF
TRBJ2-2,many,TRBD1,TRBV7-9,TGTGCCAGCAGCCTGGACAGGGTCGCCGGGGAGCTGTTTTTT,CASSLDRVAGELFF
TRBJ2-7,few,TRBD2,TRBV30,TGTGCCTGGACGCGGGAGGGCTTCTACGAGCAGTACTTC,CAWTREGFYEQYF
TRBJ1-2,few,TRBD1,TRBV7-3,TGTGCCAGCAGCCGAACCCTTGGGACAGGGCATGGCTACACCTTC,CASSRTLGTGHGYTF
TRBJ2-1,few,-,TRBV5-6,TGTGCCAGCAGCTTGCGGGGCCCCATCATTAAACAGTTCTTC,CASSLRGPIIKQFF